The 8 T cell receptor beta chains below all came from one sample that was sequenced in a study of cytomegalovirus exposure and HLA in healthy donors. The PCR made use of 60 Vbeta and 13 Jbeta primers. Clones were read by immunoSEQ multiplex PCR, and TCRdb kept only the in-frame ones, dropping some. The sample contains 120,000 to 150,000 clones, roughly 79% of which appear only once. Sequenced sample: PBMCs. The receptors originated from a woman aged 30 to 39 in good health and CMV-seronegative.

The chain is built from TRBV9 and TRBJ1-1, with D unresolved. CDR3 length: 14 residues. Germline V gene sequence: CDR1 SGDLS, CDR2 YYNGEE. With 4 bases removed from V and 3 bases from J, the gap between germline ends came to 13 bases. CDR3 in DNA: TGTGCCAGCAGCCCTACTATCGGTCACACTGAAGCTTTCTTT. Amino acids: CASSPTIGHTEAFF.

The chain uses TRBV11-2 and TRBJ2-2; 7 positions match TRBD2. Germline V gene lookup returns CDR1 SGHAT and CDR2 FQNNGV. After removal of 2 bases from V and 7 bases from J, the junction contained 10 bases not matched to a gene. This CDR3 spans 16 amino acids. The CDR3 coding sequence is TGTGCCAGCAGCTTACTCGGGGAGGGTAAAGTCGGGGAGCTGTTTTTT. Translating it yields CASSLLGEGKVGELFF.

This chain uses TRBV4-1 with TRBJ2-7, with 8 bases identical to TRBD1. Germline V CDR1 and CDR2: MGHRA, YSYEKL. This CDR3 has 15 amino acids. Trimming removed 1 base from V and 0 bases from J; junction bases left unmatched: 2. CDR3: CASSQVTGGSYEQYF. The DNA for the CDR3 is TGCGCCAGCAGCCAAGTTACAGGGGGCTCCTACGAGCAGTACTTC.

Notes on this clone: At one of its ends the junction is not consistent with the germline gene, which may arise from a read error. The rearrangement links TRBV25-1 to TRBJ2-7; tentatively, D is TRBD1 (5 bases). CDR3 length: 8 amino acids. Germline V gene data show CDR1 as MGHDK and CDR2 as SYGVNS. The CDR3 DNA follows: TGTGCCAACCAAGGGGCTGGGTTC. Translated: CANQGAGF.

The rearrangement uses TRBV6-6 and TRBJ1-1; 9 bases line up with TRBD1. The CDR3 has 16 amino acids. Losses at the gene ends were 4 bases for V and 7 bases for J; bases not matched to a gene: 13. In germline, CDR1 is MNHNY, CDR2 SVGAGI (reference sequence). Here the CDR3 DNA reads TGTGCCAGCAGTTCCAAACATAGGGACAGGGCCGATGAAGCTTTCTTT. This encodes CASSSKHRDRADEAFF.

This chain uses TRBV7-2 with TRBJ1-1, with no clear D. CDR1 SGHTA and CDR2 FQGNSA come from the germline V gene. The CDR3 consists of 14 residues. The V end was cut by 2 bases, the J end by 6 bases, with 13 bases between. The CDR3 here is CASSLSSGSSEAFF. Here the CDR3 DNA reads TGTGCCAGCAGCTTATCCTCGGGGAGTTCTGAAGCTTTCTTT.

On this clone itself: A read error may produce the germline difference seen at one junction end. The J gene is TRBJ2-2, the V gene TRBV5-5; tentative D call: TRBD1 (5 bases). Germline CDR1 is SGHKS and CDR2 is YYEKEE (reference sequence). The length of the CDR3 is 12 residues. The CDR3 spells CASSLVEGADTF. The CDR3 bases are TGTGCCAGCAGCTTGGTTGAAGGGGCGGATACCTTT. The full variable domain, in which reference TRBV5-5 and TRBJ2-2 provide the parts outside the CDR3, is DAGVTQSPTHLIKTRGQQVTLRCSPISGHKSVSWYQQVLGQGPQFIFQYYEKEERGRGNFPDRFSARQFPNYSSELNVNALLLGDSALYLCASSLVEGADTFGEGSRLTVL.

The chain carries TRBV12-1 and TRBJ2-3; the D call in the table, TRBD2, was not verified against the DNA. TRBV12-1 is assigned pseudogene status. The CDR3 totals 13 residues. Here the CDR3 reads CASSPRDSYTQYF. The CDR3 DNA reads TGTGCCAGCAGCCCGCGGGACTCTTATACGCAGTATTTT.